Below are 24 T cell receptor beta chains sequenced from a single sample in a study of T-cell reconstitution after alpha-beta-depleted transplantation in children. The library targeted TCRbeta and was prepared with unique molecular identifiers. Each CDR3 protein is one row after TCRdb ran MiXCR on the PCR reads. The sample yields 250,000 to 400,000 distinct CDR3 sequences, over 20% seen once. Sequences were derived from PBMCs, mostly from graft donor cells, sampled 180 days after TCRalphabeta/CD19-depleted stem cell transplant. Source of these receptors: a male patient aged 10 to 17 who had a stem cell transplant for acute lymphoblastic leukemia, so the T cells may come from the graft donor.

The V call is TRBV3-1, the J call TRBJ1-4; the match to TRBD1 covers 7 bases. The V gene end was trimmed by 4 bases and the J gene end by 4 bases; junction bases not matched to a gene: 15. CDR1 is LGHDT, CDR2 YNNKEL, per germline (reference sequence). The CDR3 extends over 18 amino acids. CDR3 in amino acids: CASSLEQGPYEFNEKLFF. Here the CDR3 DNA reads TGTGCCAGCAGCCTGGAACAGGGGCCTTACGAGTTTAATGAAAAACTGTTTTTT. The whole variable domain, filled in from reference TRBV3-1 and TRBJ1-4, reads DTAVSQTPKYLVTQMGNDKSIKCEQNLGHDTMYWYKQDSKKFLKIMFSYNNKELIINETVPNRFSPKSPDKAHLNLHINSLELGDSAVYFCASSLEQGPYEFNEKLFFGSGTQLSVL.

V gene TRBV3-1 combines with J gene TRBJ2-7; 10 nucleotides agree with TRBD1. This CDR3 is 15 amino acids long. Germline V CDR1 and CDR2: LGHDT, YNNKEL (reference sequence). The V and J ends lost 5 bases and 0 bases, in that order; junction bases with no gene match: 4. The DNA for the CDR3 is TGTGCCAGCAGCAACCGGGACAGGGGCTCCTACGAGCAGTACTTC. This codes for CASSNRDRGSYEQYF.

The rearrangement links TRBV6-4 to TRBJ2-2; TRBD2 matches 10 bases. Per germline, CDR1 MRHNA and CDR2 SNTAGT. With 2 bases clipped from V and 4 bases from J, the junction kept 7 bases outside the gene matches. CDR3 length equals 17 residues. The CDR3 bases are TGTGCCAGCAGTGACCACCTAGCGGGAGTAGGCACCGGGGAGCTGTTTTTT. Translated: CASSDHLAGVGTGELFF.

The V gene is TRBV12-3 or TRBV12-4, the J gene TRBJ2-1; D call uncertain. This CDR3 contains 14 residues. Trimming took off 5 bases at V and 4 bases at J, with 12 bases between the two ends. CDR3 coding DNA: TGTGCCAGCAGTGAGGTATCTGGATACAATGAGCAGTTCTTC. Its translation: CASSEVSGYNEQFF.

The chain employs TRBV2 and TRBJ2-4; 7 bases are a match to TRBD1. The CDR3 extends over 15 amino acids. From germline, CDR1 is SNHLY and CDR2 FYNNEI. After removal of 4 bases from V and 0 bases from J, the junction contained 3 bases not matched to a gene. The CDR3 is CASSGDRLAKNIQYF. The CDR3 nucleotides are TGTGCCAGCAGTGGGGACAGACTAGCCAAAAACATTCAGTACTTC.

This chain links TRBV24-1 with TRBJ2-7; 7 nucleotides match TRBD1. The V and J ends lost 3 bases and 7 bases, in that order; junction bases with no gene match: 11. The CDR3 loop spans 15 amino acids. Germline assignment: CDR1 KGHDR and CDR2 SFDVKD. The CDR3 reads CATSDHGQATEEQYF. The CDR3 region has the DNA TGTGCCACCAGTGATCACGGACAGGCCACTGAAGAGCAGTACTTC.

A few counts support this clonotype. The gene calls are TRBV3-1 and TRBJ1-5; D gene uncertain. The germline V gene has CDR1 LGHDT and CDR2 YNNKEL (reference sequence). Trimming removed 2 bases at V and 0 bases at J, with 11 bases between. CDR3 length: 16 amino acids. The CDR3 DNA reads TGTGCCAGCAGCCAAAAGGGTGGGAATAGCAATCAGCCCCAGCATTTT. It codes for CASSQKGGNSNQPQHF. The entire variable domain, with the rest obtained from reference TRBV3-1 and TRBJ1-5, is as follows: DTAVSQTPKYLVTQMGNDKSIKCEQNLGHDTMYWYKQDSKKFLKIMFSYNNKELIINETVPNRFSPKSPDKAHLNLHINSLELGDSAVYFCASSQKGGNSNQPQHFGDGTRLSIL.

This clonotype appeared once. CDR3: CASSFSKTGGYNEQFF. The CDR3 region has the DNA TGTGCCAGCAGTTTTAGTAAAACGGGAGGGTACAATGAGCAGTTCTTC. The genes are TRBV12-3 or TRBV12-4 and TRBJ2-1, with 8 nucleotides matching TRBD2. V was clipped by 3 bases and J by 4 bases; unmatched bases: 8. CDR3 length equals 16 residues.

In this sample, this clonotype turned up a few times. The J gene is TRBJ1-1, the V gene TRBV5-5, with 7 bases matching TRBD1. Germline loops: CDR1 SGHKS, CDR2 YYEKEE (reference sequence). The trim removed 4 bases at V and 5 bases at J, leaving 8 bases unmatched. The CDR3 spans 14 residues. CDR3 nucleotides: TGTGCCAGCAGCCCCCGACAGGGTCGGACTGAAGCTTTCTTT. Protein product: CASSPRQGRTEAFF.

A single count supports this clonotype. J is TRBJ1-2 and V is TRBV29-1; possibly TRBD1 for D (5 bases). Trimming took off 2 bases at V and 7 bases at J, with 17 bases between the two ends. The CDR3 spans 14 residues. CDR1 and CDR2 from the germline V gene are SQVTM and ANQGSEA. The CDR3 bases are TGCAGCGTTGAATGGCAGGGTAGGGTGAGTGGCTACACCTTC. As protein: CSVEWQGRVSGYTF.

The chain carries TRBV28 and TRBJ2-3; D is unclear. Germline assignment: CDR1 MDHEN and CDR2 SYDVKM. Trimming removed 3 bases from V and 2 bases from J, with 9 bases in between. CDR3 length: 14 amino acids. The CDR3, as DNA: TGTGCCAGCAGTTTTTGGCGGTACACAGATACGCAGTATTTT. As protein: CASSFWRYTDTQYF.

Only a few counts were recorded for this clonotype. The J gene is TRBJ2-2, the V gene TRBV7-9; TRBD2 matches 8 bases. Per the germline V gene, CDR1 is SEHNR and CDR2 is FQNEAQ (reference sequence). Unmatched junction bases numbered 10, after V lost 5 bases and J lost 5 bases. The CDR3 has 16 amino acids. The CDR3: CASSPFGTSRTGELFF. DNA of the CDR3: TGTGCCAGCAGCCCGTTCGGGACTAGTAGAACCGGGGAGCTGTTTTTT.

This clonotype was found a few times. The chain employs TRBV12-3 or TRBV12-4 and TRBJ1-2, with 10 bases that match TRBD1. The CDR3 totals 14 residues. V gave up 6 bases and J gave up 6 bases; unmatched junction bases: 7. CDR3 protein: CASRGQGQINGYTF. The CDR3 region has the DNA TGTGCCAGCAGGGGACAGGGGCAAATTAATGGCTACACCTTC.

This clonotype came up a few times. CDR3 residues: CASSPVGYNEQFF. CDR3 nucleotides: TGTGCCAGCTCACCAGTCGGCTACAATGAGCAGTTCTTC. The chain carries TRBV18 and TRBJ2-1, with no clear D. The germline V gene has CDR1 KGHSH and CDR2 LQKENI. There are 13 residues in the CDR3. Trimming removed 2 bases from V and 3 bases from J, with 5 bases in between.

The genes are TRBV20-1 and TRBJ2-3; D unresolved. In germline, CDR1 is DFQATT, CDR2 SNEGSKA (reference sequence). Trimming took off 6 bases at V and 2 bases at J, with 15 bases between the two ends. The CDR3 has 14 residues. The CDR3 DNA reads TGCAGTGCCCCCTATAGCCATTACACAGATACGCAGTATTTT. This gives the protein CSAPYSHYTDTQYF.

This chain joins TRBV5-1 and TRBJ2-5, with 10 bases lining up with TRBD2. The CDR3 is 16 residues long. Germline assignment: CDR1 SGHRS and CDR2 YFSETQ. V was pared by 3 bases and J by 2 bases, with 7 bases of the junction left unmatched. For the CDR3, the DNA is TGCGCCAGCAGCTACTTGACTAGCGGGCCTCAAGAGACCCAGTACTTC. Residues: CASSYLTSGPQETQYF.

This clonotype was seen more than once but under ten times. This chain uses TRBV9 with TRBJ2-5; 7 bases line up with TRBD2. The CDR3 covers 15 residues. V trimming: 0 bases; J trimming: 7 bases; junction bases outside the gene matches: 9. Germline V lookup: CDR1 SGDLS, CDR2 YYNGEE. This chain's CDR3 is CASSVGGSRETTQYF. The CDR3, as DNA: TGTGCCAGCAGCGTAGGAGGCTCGCGGGAGACGACCCAGTACTTC.

The CDR3 reads CSASIGREQYF. In nucleotides, the CDR3 is TGCAGTGCTTCAATCGGCCGCGAGCAGTACTTC. This chain connects TRBV20-1 to TRBJ2-7; no clear D. Trimming cost V 5 bases and J 6 bases, with 11 bases left between them. This CDR3 region has 11 residues. Per germline, CDR1 DFQATT and CDR2 SNEGSKA (reference sequence).

The chain has TRBV3-1 and TRBJ2-1, with 14 bases lining up with TRBD2. The CDR3 has 19 amino acids. Germline CDR1 LGHDT, CDR2 YNNKEL (reference sequence). Trimming at V came to 3 bases and at J to 8 bases, leaving 15 bases not matched to a gene. Here the CDR3 DNA reads TGTGCCAGCAGCCAGCTATCCGGGACTAGCGGGAGCTGGGACCATGAGCAGTTCTTC. Translating it yields CASSQLSGTSGSWDHEQFF.

The V and J genes are TRBV7-9 and TRBJ2-2; TRBD2 matches at 12 bases. The V and J ends lost 4 bases and 0 bases, in that order; junction bases with no gene match: 3. Germline lookup yields CDR1 SEHNR and CDR2 FQNEAQ (reference sequence). This CDR3 is built from 17 residues. CDR3 nucleotide sequence: TGTGCCAGCAGCTCCCGGACTAGCGGGACGAACACCGGGGAGCTGTTTTTT. Protein product: CASSSRTSGTNTGELFF.

The chain uses TRBV5-1 and TRBJ1-1, with D possibly TRBD1 on 5 matching bases. The CDR3 length is 13 residues. V was trimmed by 4 bases and J by 1 base, leaving 8 bases between them. CDR1 is SGHRS, CDR2 YFSETQ, per germline. DNA for the CDR3: TGCGCCAGCAGCCGGGACGGGAACACTGAAGCTTTCTTT. It is translated as CASSRDGNTEAFF.

This chain connects TRBV7-2 to TRBJ2-7, with D hard to call. Germline V gene data show CDR1 as SGHTA and CDR2 as FQGNSA. Deletions cut 5 bases from V and 6 bases from J, with 11 bases between. The CDR3 runs to 12 residues. The CDR3 nucleotides are TGTGCCAGCAGCCCCGGCACCGTCGAGCAGTACTTC. Its translation: CASSPGTVEQYF.

The rearrangement uses TRBV9 and TRBJ2-1; no reliable D call. Germline assignment: CDR1 SGDLS and CDR2 YYNGEE. The CDR3 is 17 residues long. Trimming removed 1 base from V and 7 bases from J, with 21 bases in between. CDR3 sequence reads: CASSVSSQRPSWNEQFF. The CDR3 coding sequence is TGTGCCAGCAGCGTATCCTCTCAGCGCCCGTCTTGGAATGAGCAGTTCTTC.

This clonotype showed up just a few times. The CDR3: CASSYPKGLAVRNTGELFF. DNA of the CDR3: TGTGCCAGCAGTTACCCCAAAGGACTAGCAGTTCGGAACACCGGGGAGCTGTTTTTT. The chain uses TRBV6-5 and TRBJ2-2; TRBD2 aligns across 8 bases. V shed 2 bases, J shed 1 base, and the junction held 12 bases outside the gene matches. CDR3 length: 19 residues. Germline CDR1 is MNHEY and CDR2 is SVGAGI.